This T cell receptor beta chain was sequenced during a study of T-cell memory formation after mild COVID-19. The sample holds many counts of this clonotype. TCRdb called the 5' RACE reads again in MiXCR, with one record for every CDR3 protein. This sample yields around 300,000 distinct CDR3 sequences, of which about a sixth are seen a single time; about 23% belongs to the top ten. The CDR3 loop spans 18 amino acids. Looked up from germline, CDR1 is MNHEY and CDR2 is SVGAGI. V lost 5 bases and J lost 0, with 19 bases in between. This TCR was sampled from a man aged 18 to 30 who had mild COVID-19 (a few samples of this study predate the infection). Cell type and time point are not known. The chain recombines TRBV6-5 with TRBJ1-4, with unresolved D. What was sequenced was PBMCs or a T cell subset sorted from them (not recorded which). The CDR3 nucleotides read TGTGCCAGCAGTCCCGGACTTCCCGACATCGCAACTAATGAAAAACTGTTTTTT. Translation gives CASSPGLPDIATNEKLFF.